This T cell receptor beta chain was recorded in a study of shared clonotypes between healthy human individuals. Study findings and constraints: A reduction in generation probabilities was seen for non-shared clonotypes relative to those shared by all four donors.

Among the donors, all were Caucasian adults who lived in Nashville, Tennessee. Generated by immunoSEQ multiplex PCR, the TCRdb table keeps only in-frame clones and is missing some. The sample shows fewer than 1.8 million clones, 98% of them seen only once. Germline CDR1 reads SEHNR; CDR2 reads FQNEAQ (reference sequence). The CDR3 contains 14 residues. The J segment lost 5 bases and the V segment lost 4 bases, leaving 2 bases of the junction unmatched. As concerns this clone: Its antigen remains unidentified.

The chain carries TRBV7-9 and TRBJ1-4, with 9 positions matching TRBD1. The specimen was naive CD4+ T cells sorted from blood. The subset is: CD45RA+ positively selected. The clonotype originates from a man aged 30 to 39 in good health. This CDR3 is CASSWTGDNEKLFF. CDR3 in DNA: TGTGCCAGCAGCTGGACAGGGGACAATGAAAAACTGTTTTTT.